This note documents a single T cell receptor beta chain sequence. This clonotype has at least ten counts. The clone's antigen remains unknown. No much larger clone is present one base from it, and per-base qualities are unavailable. This sample was taken from a study of T cell repertoires in cytomegalovirus infection (dated 2019 in TCRdb). For the wider study: Donor HLA type was relevant to the analysis, as public TCR beta signatures indicated carriage of CMV infection together with the matching HLA type. The paper's findings and limits, for the study overall: The ex vivo response was dominated by HLA-C-restricted CMV-specific TCR beta clonotypes, which also provided the single most frequent clonotype in two of eight donors. Cumulative frequency of public TCR beta family members discriminated carriers of CMV infection plus the relevant HLA type in this cohort and an independent approximately 370-donor cohort.

Sequencing used an Illumina HiSeq 1500. In-frame beta chains were kept once TCRdb had trimmed the public reads at Q25 with fastp and called clones with MiXCR. Rows merge per CDR3 protein into single entries with the most common DNA and genes. This sample holds 200,000 to 300,000 distinct CDR3 sequences; approximately 9.1% were observed only once. Roughly 15% of the sample lies in the top ten. V was cut back by 5 bases and J by 0 bases, leaving a gap of 13 bases between them. The CDR1 and CDR2 encoded by the germline V gene are SGHTA and FQGNSA. The CDR3 starts with the cysteine, ends with the phenylalanine, and has 16 residues. Of all the DNA, just the CDR3 is kept, 48 bases in frame from base 1.

The TCR originated in a human donor in good health (CMV status not recorded). Some clones in this sample may be carry-over from other donors' samples. Sequencing was performed on PBMCs. The chain is made from TRBV7-2 and TRBJ2-2, with no reliable assignment of the D segment. The DNA reads TGTGCCAGCAGCCCAGTAGGGTCTTCGAACACCGGGGAGCTGTTTTTT. Translated, it reads CASSPVGSSNTGELFF. The CDR3, completed at both ends by the reference TRBV7-2 and TRBJ2-2 genes, gives the full variable domain GAGVSQSPSNKVTEKGKDVELRCDPISGHTALYWYRQSLGQGLEFLIYFQGNSAPDKSGLPSDRFSAERTGGSVSTLTIQRTQQEDSAVYLCASSPVGSSNTGELFFGEGSRLTVL.